This T cell receptor (beta chain) was sequenced during a study of a mutant IDH1 vaccine in newly diagnosed glioma. Study information: Treated patients comprised 62.5% males and around 40% females, mean age about 40 years.

The germline gives CDR1 GTSNPN, CDR2 SVGIG (reference sequence). Trimming took 5 bases from V and 0 from J, leaving 14 bases between them. This CDR3 contains 15 residues. This table comes from immunoSEQ multiplex PCR, and its TCRdb copy is limited to in-frame clones, with some not included. The data show about 38,000 clones, around 90% seen once. This sample's time point: baseline, week 1 (first vaccination visit). Treatment noted: pre-vaccination baseline after standard-of-care therapy. The study enrolled donors with new WHO grade 3 or 4 IDH1-mutant, ATRX-lost astrocytomas. Study findings and constraints: Vaccine-induced responses were seen in approximately 93% of patients, spanning several MHC alleles. No link was apparently found between pseudoprogression and changes in top peripheral T cell clonotypes.

Comment on this clone: Antigen unknown.

The origin of this receptor is a young man with glioma. The sequences come from PBMCs, collected from a glioma patient treated with radiotherapy, temozolomide or both. The V call is TRBV30, the J call TRBJ1-3; D gene unclear. Here the CDR3 DNA reads TGTGCCTGGGCCCGCCCGGGGAACTCTGGAAACACCATATATTTT. Its protein product is CAWARPGNSGNTIYF.